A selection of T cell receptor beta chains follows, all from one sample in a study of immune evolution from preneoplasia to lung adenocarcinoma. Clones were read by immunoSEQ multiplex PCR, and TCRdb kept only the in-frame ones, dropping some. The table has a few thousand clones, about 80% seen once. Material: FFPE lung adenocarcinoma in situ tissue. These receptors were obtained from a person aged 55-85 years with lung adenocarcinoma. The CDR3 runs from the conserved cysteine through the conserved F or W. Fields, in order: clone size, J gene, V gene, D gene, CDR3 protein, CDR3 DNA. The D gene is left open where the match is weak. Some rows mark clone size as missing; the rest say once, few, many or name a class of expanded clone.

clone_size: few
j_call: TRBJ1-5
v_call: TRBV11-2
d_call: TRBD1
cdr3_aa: CASSSTGGGQPQHF
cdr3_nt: TGTGCCAGCAGCTCTACAGGGGGAGGACAGCCCCAGCATTTT

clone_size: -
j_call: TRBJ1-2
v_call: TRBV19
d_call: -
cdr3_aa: CASSSPGLWGYTF
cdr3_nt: TGTGCCAGTAGTTCTCCGGGACTGTGGGGCTACACCTTC

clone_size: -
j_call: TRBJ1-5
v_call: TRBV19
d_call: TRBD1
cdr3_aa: CASSRDRGNQPQHF
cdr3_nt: TGTGCCAGTAGTAGGGACAGGGGCAATCAGCCCCAGCATTTT

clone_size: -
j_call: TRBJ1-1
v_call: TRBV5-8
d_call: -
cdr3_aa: CASSYRQVRTNTEAFF
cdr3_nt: TGTGCCAGCAGCTACCGACAGGTCCGCACGAACACTGAAGCTTTCTTT

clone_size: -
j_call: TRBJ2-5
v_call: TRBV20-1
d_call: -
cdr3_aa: CSAGGYGTQYF
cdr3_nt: TGCAGCGCCGGGGGATACGGGACCCAGTACTTC

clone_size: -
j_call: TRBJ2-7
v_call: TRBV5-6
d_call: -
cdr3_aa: CASSGRTEQYF
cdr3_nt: TGTGCCAGCAGCGGGCGGACAGAGCAGTACTTC

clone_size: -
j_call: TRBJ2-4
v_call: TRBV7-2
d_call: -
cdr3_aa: CASSGHLGNNIQYF
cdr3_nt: TGTGCCAGCAGCGGGCATTTAGGGAACAACATTCAGTACTTC

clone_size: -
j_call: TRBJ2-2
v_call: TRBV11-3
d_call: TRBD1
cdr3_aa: CASSYGTGTGELFF
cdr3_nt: TGTGCCAGCAGCTACGGGACAGGCACCGGGGAGCTGTTTTTT

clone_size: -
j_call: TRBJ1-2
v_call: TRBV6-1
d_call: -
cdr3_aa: CASTVADGYGYTF
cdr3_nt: TGTGCCAGCACAGTAGCGGATGGCTATGGCTACACCTTC

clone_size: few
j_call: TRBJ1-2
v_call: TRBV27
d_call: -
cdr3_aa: CASSLRRDGQNGYTF
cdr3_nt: TGTGCCAGCAGTCTCCGGAGGGACGGACAGAATGGCTACACCTTC

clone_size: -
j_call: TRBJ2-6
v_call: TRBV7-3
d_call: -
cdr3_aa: CASSLSSAGANVLTF
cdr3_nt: TGTGCCAGCAGCTTGTCCTCGGCTGGGGCCAACGTCCTGACTTTC

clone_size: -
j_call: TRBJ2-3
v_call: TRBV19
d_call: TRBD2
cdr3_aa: CASSIAALAGYTDTQYF
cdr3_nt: TGTGCCAGTAGTATCGCGGCGCTAGCGGGGTACACAGATACGCAGTATTTT

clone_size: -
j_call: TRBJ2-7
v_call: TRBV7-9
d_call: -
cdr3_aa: CASSPWKGAYEQYF
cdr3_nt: TGTGCCAGCAGCCCCTGGAAGGGGGCCTACGAGCAGTACTTC

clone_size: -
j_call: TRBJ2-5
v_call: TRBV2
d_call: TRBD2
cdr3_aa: CASRASGETQYF
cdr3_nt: TGTGCCAGCAGGGCTAGCGGGGAGACCCAGTACTTC

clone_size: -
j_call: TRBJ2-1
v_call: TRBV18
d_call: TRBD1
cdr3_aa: CASSYWDRDYNEQFF
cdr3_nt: TGTGCCAGCTCATACTGGGACAGGGATTACAATGAGCAGTTCTTC

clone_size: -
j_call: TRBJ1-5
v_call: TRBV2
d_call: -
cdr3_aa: CASRGTRAGQPQHF
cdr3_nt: TGTGCCAGCAGGGGGACACGTGCAGGTCAGCCCCAGCATTTT

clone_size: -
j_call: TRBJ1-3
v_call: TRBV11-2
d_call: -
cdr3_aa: CASSLIRSSGNTIYF
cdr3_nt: TGTGCCAGCAGCTTAATAAGGAGCTCTGGAAACACCATATATTTT

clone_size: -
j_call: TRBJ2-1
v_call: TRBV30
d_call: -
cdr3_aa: CAWRAGMSSYNEQFF
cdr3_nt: TGTGCCTGGAGGGCAGGGATGAGCTCCTACAATGAGCAGTTCTTC

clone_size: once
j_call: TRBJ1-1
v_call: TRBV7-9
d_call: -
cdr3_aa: CASSLAQEGATEAFF
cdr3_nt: TGTGCCAGCAGCTTAGCGCAGGAAGGGGCGACTGAAGCTTTCTTT

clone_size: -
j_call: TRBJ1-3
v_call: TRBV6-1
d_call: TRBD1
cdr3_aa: CASSDRGEWAGNTIYF
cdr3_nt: TGTGCCAGCAGTGACAGGGGGGAATGGGCTGGAAACACCATATATTTT

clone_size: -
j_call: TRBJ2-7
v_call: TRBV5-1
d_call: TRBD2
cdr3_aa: CASSLAGGLDNYEQYF
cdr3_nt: TGCGCCAGCAGCTTGGCGGGGGGACTGGACAACTACGAGCAGTACTTC

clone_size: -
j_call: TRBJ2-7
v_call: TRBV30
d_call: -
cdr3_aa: CAWSSGAYEQYF
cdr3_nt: TGTGCCTGGAGTTCAGGAGCCTACGAGCAGTACTTC

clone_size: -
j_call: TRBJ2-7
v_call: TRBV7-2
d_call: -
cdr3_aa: CASSFPPNEQYF
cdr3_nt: TGTGCCAGCAGCTTCCCTCCCAACGAGCAGTACTTC

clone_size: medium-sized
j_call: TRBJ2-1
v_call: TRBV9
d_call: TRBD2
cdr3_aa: CASSSGLASYNEQFF
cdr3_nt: TGTGCCAGCAGCTCGGGACTAGCCTCCTACAATGAGCAGTTCTTC

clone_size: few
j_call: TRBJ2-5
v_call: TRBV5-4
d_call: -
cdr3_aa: CASSPRGGETQYF
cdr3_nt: TGTGCCAGCAGCCCCAGGGGAGGTGAGACCCAGTACTTC

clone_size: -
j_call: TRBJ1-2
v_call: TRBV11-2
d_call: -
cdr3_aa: CASSLDPENYGYTF
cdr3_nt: TGTGCCAGCAGCTTAGATCCAGAAAACTATGGCTACACCTTC

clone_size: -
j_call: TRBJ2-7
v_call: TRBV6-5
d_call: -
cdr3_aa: CASSPDWLSYEQYF
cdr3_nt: TGTGCCAGCAGCCCGGACTGGCTCTCCTACGAGCAGTACTTC

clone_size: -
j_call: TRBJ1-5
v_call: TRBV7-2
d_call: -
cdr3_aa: CASSFAGILDQPQHF
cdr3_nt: TGTGCCAGCAGCTTCGCAGGGATTCTCGATCAGCCCCAGCATTTT

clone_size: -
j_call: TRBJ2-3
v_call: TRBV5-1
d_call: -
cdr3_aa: CASSLWTDTQYF
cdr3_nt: TGCGCCAGCAGCTTGTGGACAGATACGCAGTATTTT

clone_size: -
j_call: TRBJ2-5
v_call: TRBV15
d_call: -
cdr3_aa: CATSRETGLFGETQYF
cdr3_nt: TGTGCCACCAGCAGAGAGACAGGCCTGTTTGGAGAGACCCAGTACTTC

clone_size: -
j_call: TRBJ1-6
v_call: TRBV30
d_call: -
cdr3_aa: CAWSYGRTGHNSPLHF
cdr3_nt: TGTGCCTGGAGTTATGGGCGGACTGGGCATAATTCACCCCTCCACTTT

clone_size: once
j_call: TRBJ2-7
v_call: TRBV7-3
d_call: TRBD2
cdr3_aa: CASSPIAGELYEQYF
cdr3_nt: TGTGCCAGCAGCCCTATAGCGGGGGAACTCTACGAGCAGTACTTC

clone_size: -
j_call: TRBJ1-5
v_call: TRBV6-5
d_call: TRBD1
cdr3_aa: CASSYSYRGGQPQHF
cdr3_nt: TGTGCCAGCAGTTACTCATACAGGGGAGGTCAGCCCCAGCATTTT

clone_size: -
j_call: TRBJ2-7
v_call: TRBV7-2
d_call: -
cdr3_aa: CASARPGTALEQYF
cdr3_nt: TGTGCCAGCGCCAGACCCGGGACGGCCTTAGAGCAGTACTTC

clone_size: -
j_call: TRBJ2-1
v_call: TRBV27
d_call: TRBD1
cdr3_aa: CASSRTTGTYNEQFF
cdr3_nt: TGTGCCAGCAGTAGGACGACAGGGACCTACAATGAGCAGTTCTTC

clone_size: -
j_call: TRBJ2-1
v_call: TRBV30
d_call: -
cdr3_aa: CAWSVARGGEQFF
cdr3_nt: TGTGCCTGGAGTGTAGCCAGGGGGGGTGAGCAGTTCTTC

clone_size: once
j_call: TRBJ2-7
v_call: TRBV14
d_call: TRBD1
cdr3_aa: CASSQGQPFEQYF
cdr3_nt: TGTGCCAGCAGCCAGGGACAGCCCTTCGAGCAGTACTTC

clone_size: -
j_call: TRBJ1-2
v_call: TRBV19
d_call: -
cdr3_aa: CASSIYPANYGYTF
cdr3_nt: TGTGCCAGTAGTATATATCCTGCCAACTATGGCTACACCTTC

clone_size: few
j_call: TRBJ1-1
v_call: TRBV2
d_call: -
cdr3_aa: CASSKGGPEAFF
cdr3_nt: TGTGCCAGCAGTAAAGGGGGACCCGAAGCTTTCTTT

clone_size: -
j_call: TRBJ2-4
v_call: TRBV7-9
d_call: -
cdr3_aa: CASSGGGIQYF
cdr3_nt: TGTGCCAGCAGTGGGGGCGGCATTCAGTACTTC

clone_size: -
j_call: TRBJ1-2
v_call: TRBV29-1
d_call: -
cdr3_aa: CSVETPPSFNYGYTF
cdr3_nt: TGCAGCGTTGAAACCCCACCCTCTTTTAACTATGGCTACACCTTC

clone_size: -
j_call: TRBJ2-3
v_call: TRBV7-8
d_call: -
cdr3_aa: CASSLVTDTDTQYF
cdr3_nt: TGTGCCAGCAGCTTAGTTACAGACACAGATACGCAGTATTTT

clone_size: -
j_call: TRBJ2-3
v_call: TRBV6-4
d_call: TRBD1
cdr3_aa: CASSARTGSDTQYF
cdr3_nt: TGTGCCAGCAGTGCAAGGACAGGGTCAGATACGCAGTATTTT

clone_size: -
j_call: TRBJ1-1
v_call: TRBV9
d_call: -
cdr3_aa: CASSVGDGTEAFF
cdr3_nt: TGTGCCAGCAGCGTAGGGGATGGGACTGAAGCTTTCTTT